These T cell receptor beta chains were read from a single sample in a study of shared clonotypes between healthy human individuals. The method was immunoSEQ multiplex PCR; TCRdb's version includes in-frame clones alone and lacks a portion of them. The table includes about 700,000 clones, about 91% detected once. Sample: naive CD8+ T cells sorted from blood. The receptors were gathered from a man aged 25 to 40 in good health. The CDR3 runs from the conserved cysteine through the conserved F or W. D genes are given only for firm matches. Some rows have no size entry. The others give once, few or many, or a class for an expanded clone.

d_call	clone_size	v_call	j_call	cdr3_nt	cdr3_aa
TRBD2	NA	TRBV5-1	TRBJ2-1	TGCGCCAGCAGCTTGGCCCAAACTAGTGCGGGAGGGGATGATGAGCAGTTCTTC	CASSLAQTSAGGDDEQFF
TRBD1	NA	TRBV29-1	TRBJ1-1	TGCAGCGTGGCGTACAGGGGAGCGGTGAACACTGAAGCTTTCTTT	CSVAYRGAVNTEAFF
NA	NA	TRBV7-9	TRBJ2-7	TGTGCCAGCATCCCCCGGGAGTATTCCTACGAGCAGTACTTC	CASIPREYSYEQYF
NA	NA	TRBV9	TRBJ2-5	TGTGCCAGCAGCGTAGAATTAGGGTCCCAAGAGACCCAGTACTTC	CASSVELGSQETQYF
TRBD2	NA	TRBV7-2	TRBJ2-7	TGTGCCAGCAGCTTAAACGTTCGACTTAGGCGGGAGGGCTACGAGCAGTACTTC	CASSLNVRLRREGYEQYF
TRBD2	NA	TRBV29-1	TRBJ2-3	TGCAGCGTTGAAGAGTTAGCGGGCGGCACAGATACGCAGTATTTT	CSVEELAGGTDTQYF
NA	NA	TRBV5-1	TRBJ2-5	TGCGCCAGCAGCTTGGAGGCAGGTTCCTTCCAAGAGACCCAGTACTTC	CASSLEAGSFQETQYF
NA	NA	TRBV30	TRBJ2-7	TGTGCCTGGAGTTTTACCTACGAGCAGTACTTC	CAWSFTYEQYF
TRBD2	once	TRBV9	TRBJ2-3	TGTGCCAGCAGCGTGGAGAATGTACTAGCGGGCGCTAGCACAGATACGCAGTATTTT	CASSVENVLAGASTDTQYF
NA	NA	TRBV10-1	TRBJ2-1	TGCGCCAGCAGTGAGTATGAAAACGAGCAGTTCTTC	CASSEYENEQFF
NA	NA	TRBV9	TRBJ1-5	TGTGCCAGCAGCGTAGTGGGGGGCCAGCATTTT	CASSVVGGQHF
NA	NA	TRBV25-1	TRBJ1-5	TGTGCCAGCAGTGCTTCAATTAGCAATCAGCCCCAGCATTTT	CASSASISNQPQHF
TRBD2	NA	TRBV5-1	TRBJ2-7	TGCGCCAGCAGCTTGGCTAGCGGCTACGAGCAGTACTTC	CASSLASGYEQYF
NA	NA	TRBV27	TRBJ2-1	TGTGCCAGCAAAGAAATGGGCTACAATGAGCAGTTCTTC	CASKEMGYNEQFF
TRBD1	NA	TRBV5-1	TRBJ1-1	TGCGCCAGCAGCTTGACCCCCGGGGACAGGGGAACTTATTGGACTGAAGCTTTCTTT	CASSLTPGDRGTYWTEAFF
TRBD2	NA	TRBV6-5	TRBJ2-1	TGTGCCAGCAGCCGCTCCCTAGCGGGTGAGCAGTTCTTC	CASSRSLAGEQFF
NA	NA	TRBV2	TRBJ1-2	TGTGCCAGCGTGGGACAAATCTATGGCTACACCTTC	CASVGQIYGYTF
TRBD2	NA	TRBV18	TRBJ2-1	TGTGCCAGCTCATTCCTAGCGGGGACCTCCTACAATGAGCAGTTCTTC	CASSFLAGTSYNEQFF
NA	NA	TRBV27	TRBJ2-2	TGTGCCAGCAGTCGTTCCGCCACCGGGGAGCTGTTTTTT	CASSRSATGELFF
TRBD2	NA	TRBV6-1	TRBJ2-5	TGTGCCAGCAGTGGGGGACTAGCGGGGATTGGGGTGTGGACCCAGTACTTC	CASSGGLAGIGVWTQYF
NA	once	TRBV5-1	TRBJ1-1	TGCGCCAGCAGCTTGGGAGCGAACACTGAAGCTTTCTTT	CASSLGANTEAFF
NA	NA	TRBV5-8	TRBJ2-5	TGTGCCAGCAGCTTGGCCGGAGGGTGGGGAGAGACCCAGTACTTC	CASSLAGGWGETQYF
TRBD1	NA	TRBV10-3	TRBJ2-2	TGTGCCATCAGTGTGACAGGGTTGTCGAACACCGGGGAGCTGTTTTTT	CAISVTGLSNTGELFF
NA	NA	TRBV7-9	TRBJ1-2	TGTGCCAGCAGCTTACCCACAGGGAGATGGAGCTACACCTTC	CASSLPTGRWSYTF
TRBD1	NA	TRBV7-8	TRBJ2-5	TGTGCCAGCAGCCCCGGGACAGAAGAGACCCAGTACTTC	CASSPGTEETQYF
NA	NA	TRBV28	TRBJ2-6	TGTGCCAGCAGTGCCCGGGGGTCTGGGGCCAACGTCCTGACTTTC	CASSARGSGANVLTF
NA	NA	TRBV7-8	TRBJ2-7	TGTGCCAGCAGCCTACAGGGGACTCCCTACGAGCAGTACTTC	CASSLQGTPYEQYF
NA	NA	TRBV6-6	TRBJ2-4	TGTGCCAGCAGCCAACCTTCAGGGAGCAAAAACATTCAGTACTTC	CASSQPSGSKNIQYF
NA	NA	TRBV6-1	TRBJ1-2	TGTGCCAGCAGTGAAGCGGGGTATGGCTACACCTTC	CASSEAGYGYTF
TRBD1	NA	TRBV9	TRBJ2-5	TGTGCCAGCAGCGCCAGACAGGGATACCAAGAGACCCAGTACTTC	CASSARQGYQETQYF
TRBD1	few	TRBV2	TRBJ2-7	TGTGCCAGCGTTACAGGGACAGGGGCCTACGAGCAGTACTTC	CASVTGTGAYEQYF
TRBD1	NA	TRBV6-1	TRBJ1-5	TGTGCCAGCAGGGAAAGGGGGCTAAGCAATCAGCCCCAGCATTTT	CASRERGLSNQPQHF
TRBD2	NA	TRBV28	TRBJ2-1	TGTGCCAGCAGTCACCTTAGCGGGAGCTCCTACAATGAGCAGTTCTTC	CASSHLSGSSYNEQFF
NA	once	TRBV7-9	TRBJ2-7	TGTGCCAGCAGCTACGCGGGACAGTCCTACGAGCAGTACTTC	CASSYAGQSYEQYF
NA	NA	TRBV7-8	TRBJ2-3	TGTGCCAGCAGCACCCCGACGGGGGAGGAAACAGATACGCAGTATTTT	CASSTPTGEETDTQYF
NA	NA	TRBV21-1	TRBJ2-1	TGTGCCAGCAGCAAAGGATGGGACAGCCCCCCGGGAATCAATGAGCAGTTCTTC	CASSKGWDSPPGINEQFF
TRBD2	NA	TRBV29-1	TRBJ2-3	TGCAGCGCGGGGACTAGCGGCAGCACAGATACGCAGTATTTT	CSAGTSGSTDTQYF
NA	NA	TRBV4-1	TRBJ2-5	TGCGCCAGCAGCCATTATCTTTTTGCGGAGACCCAGTACTTC	CASSHYLFAETQYF
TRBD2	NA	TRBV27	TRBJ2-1	TGTGCCAGCAGTTCCGTAGCGGGGAGCTCCTACAATGAGCAGTTCTTC	CASSSVAGSSYNEQFF
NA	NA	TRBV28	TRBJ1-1	TGTGCCAGCAGTTTATTCCTGGGGACACCCGAACCCGAAGCTTTCTTT	CASSLFLGTPEPEAFF
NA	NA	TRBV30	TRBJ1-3	TGTGCCTGGAGTGTAGGAAACACCATATATTTT	CAWSVGNTIYF
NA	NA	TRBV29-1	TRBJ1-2	TGCAGCGTTGCGACAGTCCCTTCCCGTAACTATGGCTACACCTTC	CSVATVPSRNYGYTF
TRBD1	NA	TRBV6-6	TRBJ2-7	TGTGCCAGCAGAGACCAACAGGGGGCAATCGAGCAGTACTTC	CASRDQQGAIEQYF
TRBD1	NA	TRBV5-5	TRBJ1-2	TGTGCCAGCAGCTTGGACGGAGGGGGCGCATATGGCTACACCTTC	CASSLDGGGAYGYTF
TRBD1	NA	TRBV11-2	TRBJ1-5	TGTGCCAGCAGCCAGGACAGGGAGAATCAGCCCCAGCATTTT	CASSQDRENQPQHF
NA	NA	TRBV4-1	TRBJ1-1	TGCGCCAGCAGCCAAGATCTAGGGAAGAACACTGAAGCTTTCTTT	CASSQDLGKNTEAFF
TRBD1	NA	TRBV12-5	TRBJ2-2	TGTGCTAGTGGTTTGGCGCTTACGCTCGACAGGGCACACACCGGGGAGCTGTTTTTT	CASGLALTLDRAHTGELFF
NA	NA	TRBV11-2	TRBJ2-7	TGTGCCAGCAGCCTGGGACCCGAAACCTACGAGCAGTACTTC	CASSLGPETYEQYF
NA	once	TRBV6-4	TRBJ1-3	TGTGCCAGCAGTGAGGCATTAGAAGGAAACACCATATATTTT	CASSEALEGNTIYF
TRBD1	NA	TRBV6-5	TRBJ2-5	TGTGCCAGCAGCTCCTGGACAGGGACTGAAGAGACCCAGTACTTC	CASSSWTGTEETQYF
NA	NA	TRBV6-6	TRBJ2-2	TGTGCCAGCAGGGCCGGGGAGCTGTTTTTT	CASRAGELFF
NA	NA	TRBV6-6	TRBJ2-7	TGTGCCAGCAGTTACTCGAATCCCTACGAGCAGTACTTC	CASSYSNPYEQYF
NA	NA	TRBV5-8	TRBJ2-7	TGTGCCAGCAGCCCTCGCGGGACCGCCTACGAGCAGTACTTC	CASSPRGTAYEQYF
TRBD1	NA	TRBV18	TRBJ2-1	TGTGCCAGCTCACCACCTGACAGGGATCCTTACAATGAGCAGTTCTTC	CASSPPDRDPYNEQFF
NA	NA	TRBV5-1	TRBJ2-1	TGCGCCAGCAGCCGAGAGGGGACAGGGCCTACTAGCGGGCCTCACAATGAGCAGTTCTTC	CASSREGTGPTSGPHNEQFF